The rows below give T cell receptor beta chains drawn from one sample of a study of OX40 agonist ivuxolimab in advanced cancers. Some clones are missing from TCRdb's copy, which holds only in-frame ones; the method was immunoSEQ multiplex PCR. The data show 100,000 to 150,000 clones, roughly 90% seen once. The sequences come from CD4+ or CD8+ T cells sorted from blood, collected in a trial of the OX40 agonist ivuxolimab. The receptors were sampled from an adult with an advanced solid tumor such as melanoma, head and neck, liver or kidney cancer. Both conserved end residues are part of each CDR3. The D gene is left open where the match is weak. The listing skips clone size in some rows; elsewhere it reads once, few, many or a size class.

d_call,v_call,clone_size,j_call,cdr3_aa,cdr3_nt
TRBD1,TRBV19,NA,TRBJ2-7,CASARGPLYEQYF,TGTGCCAGTGCCAGGGGGCCCCTCTACGAGCAGTACTTC
NA,TRBV5-1,NA,TRBJ2-1,CASSWGDSVSSYNEQFF,TGCGCCAGCAGCTGGGGGGACAGCGTTAGCTCCTACAATGAGCAGTTCTTC
NA,TRBV7-9,NA,TRBJ1-1,CASSLGLHTEAFF,TGTGCCAGCAGCTTAGGGTTGCATACTGAAGCTTTCTTT
TRBD1,TRBV7-9,NA,TRBJ2-5,CASSSRGDRVVPETQYF,TGTGCCAGCAGCTCTCGAGGGGACAGGGTCGTTCCAGAGACCCAGTACTTC
NA,TRBV6-5,NA,TRBJ1-1,CASRGGATEAFF,TGTGCCAGCAGAGGCGGGGCCACTGAAGCTTTCTTT
TRBD2,TRBV4-3,NA,TRBJ2-2,CASSQERGGGLTGELFF,TGCGCCAGCAGCCAAGAACGGGGCGGGGGGCTCACCGGGGAGCTGTTTTTT
NA,TRBV5-4,NA,TRBJ2-1,CASSFPRGDRSSYNEQFF,TGTGCCAGCAGCTTCCCCCGTGGGGATAGAAGCTCCTACAATGAGCAGTTCTTC
TRBD2,TRBV5-1,NA,TRBJ2-1,CASSLPAGGPGNEQFF,TGCGCCAGCAGCTTACCAGCGGGAGGGCCGGGCAATGAGCAGTTCTTC
NA,TRBV6-1,once,TRBJ2-5,CASTVDFQETQYF,TGTGCCAGCACTGTGGACTTCCAAGAGACCCAGTACTTC
NA,TRBV6-5,once,TRBJ2-3,CASSSAALGTDTQYF,TGTGCCAGCAGTTCAGCGGCTCTAGGCACAGATACGCAGTATTTT
NA,TRBV19,NA,TRBJ2-1,CASRRDVRSSYNEQFF,TGTGCCAGTAGAAGGGACGTAAGGAGCTCCTACAATGAGCAGTTCTTC